This TCR beta chain was observed in a study of OX40 agonist ivuxolimab in advanced cancers. Germline-derived CDR1 and CDR2 are GTSNPN and SVGIG (reference sequence). Between the trimmed V and J ends, which lost 0 bases and 2 bases, there was a span of 10 bases. The CDR3 is made up of 14 amino acids. Overall study findings and caveats: CD4+ T cells averaged fewer expanded clones than CD8+ T cells.

The count of this clone is one. The antigen is not known. Some clones are missing from TCRdb's copy, which holds only in-frame ones; the method was immunoSEQ multiplex PCR. The sample comprises about 72,000 clones, about nine tenths of which are singletons, and roughly 1.3% rests with the top ten. Sequenced material: CD4+ or CD8+ T cells sorted from blood, taken in a trial of the OX40 agonist ivuxolimab. V and J are TRBV30 and TRBJ1-2; unclear D gene. The TCR sequence derives from an adult with an advanced solid tumor such as melanoma, head and neck, liver or kidney cancer. CDR3 sequence reads: CAWSVQGLNYGYTF. The CDR3 DNA reads as TGTGCCTGGAGTGTACAAGGCCTGAACTATGGCTACACCTTC.